The clone carrying this TCR beta chain came up a few times. The target antigen is unknown. The data belong to a study of cytomegalovirus exposure and HLA in healthy donors. The study's findings and limits: Information on immune exposure was restricted to one variable (CMV serostatus).

Primers: 60 Vbeta forward and 13 Jbeta reverse. Data came from immunoSEQ multiplex PCR; TCRdb stores just in-frame clones and leaves some out. The data hold roughly 100,000 clones, with 79% observed a single time. The receptor comes from a man aged 50 to 59 in good health and CMV-seropositive. The sequencing input was PBMCs.

CDR3 in amino acids: CATSRDTANTEAFF. The CDR3 coding sequence is TGTGCCACCAGCAGAGATACAGCGAACACTGAAGCTTTCTTT. V and J are TRBV15 and TRBJ1-1, with D hard to call. V was trimmed by 0 bases and J by 1 base, leaving 6 bases between them. The CDR3 extends over 14 amino acids. Germline values: CDR1 LNHNV, CDR2 YYDKDF (reference sequence).